One T cell receptor (beta chain) is described in this entry. What it binds is unknown. These data are taken from a study of blood T cells in healthy people across ages. The study's findings and limits: Total diversity from one million sequenced T cells was likely underestimated. The study could not conclusively compare naive and antigen-experienced cells, given its unsorted PBMCs. Roughly linear declines in TCR beta diversity per million T cells occurred with age.

Those donating, healthy Caucasian individuals from Russia, were aged roughly 6 to 90. A sample-barcoded 5' primer and a J-beta primer mix were used in a second PCR of about 6 to 11 cycles. TCRdb independently ran MiXCR on the 5' RACE reads; one entry per CDR3 protein. The data contain about 1.8 million distinct CDR3 sequences, less than 50% of them singletons. This CDR3 spans 17 amino acids. The V end lost 6 bases, the J end lost 4 bases, and 22 bases lay between the germline ends. Germline CDR1 and CDR2: MNHNS and SASEGT. This rearrangement joins TRBV6-1 to TRBJ2-1, with D perhaps TRBD1 (6 bases). The sequenced sample was blood. The origin of this receptor is a woman aged 35 to 49 in good health. CDR3 sequence reads: CASRRGSVSRGYNEQFF. The CDR3 DNA follows: TGTGCCAGCAGGAGGGGGAGTGTTAGTCGTGGGTACAATGAGCAGTTCTTC.